This T cell receptor beta chain was observed in a study of T cells after yellow fever vaccination. About the research overall: Each low-cell-number fraction was prepared by means of SMART-Seq v4 Ultra Low Input. General observations from the study: Once the booster was given, most primary-vaccination clones reappeared, at approximately 97% for CD4 and 88% for CD8.

The CDR3 sequence is 15 residues long. Germline CDR1 reads MNHEY; CDR2 reads SVGEGT. The ends lost 6 bases at V and 8 bases at J; junction bases unmatched: 8. TCR cDNA, made by 5'RACE template switching, carried an added universal primer site and UMIs. TCRdb reprocessed the 5' RACE reads via MiXCR and lists one record per CDR3 protein. The sample carries about 63,000 distinct CDR3 sequences, less than 8.5% recorded once. This clonotype has a count of ten or more. Antigen unknown. Sequenced material: CD8+ T cells sorted from PBMCs, taken 15 days after the yellow fever booster vaccination. The rearrangement uses TRBV6-2 or TRBV6-3 and TRBJ2-1; 12 bases line up with TRBD2. This receptor was taken from a man between 25 and 39 years old who received the YFV17D yellow fever vaccine. CDR3 in amino acids: CASSPTSGRRDEQFF. For the CDR3, the DNA is TGTGCCAGCAGCCCGACTAGCGGGAGACGGGATGAGCAGTTCTTC.